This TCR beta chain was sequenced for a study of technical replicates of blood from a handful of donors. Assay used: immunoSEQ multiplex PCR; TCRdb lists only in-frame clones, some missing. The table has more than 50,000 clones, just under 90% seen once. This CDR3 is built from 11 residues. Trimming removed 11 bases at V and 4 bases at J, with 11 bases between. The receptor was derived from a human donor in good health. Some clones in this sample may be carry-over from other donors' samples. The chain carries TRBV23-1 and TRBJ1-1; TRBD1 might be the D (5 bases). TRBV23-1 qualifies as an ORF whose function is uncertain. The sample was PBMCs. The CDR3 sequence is CAGGDLTEAFF. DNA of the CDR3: TGCGCCGGAGGGGATCTCACTGAAGCTTTCTTT.